The 20 T cell receptor beta chains below come from one sample, sequenced in a study of CD8 T cells in Susac syndrome (dated by TCRdb to the late 2010s). The protocol used for the library was the immunoSEQ multiplex PCR assay. RNA was extracted using the RNeasy kit, and about 0.45 to 1 ug of the RNA was reverse transcribed with random hexamers. TCRdb itself trimmed the public reads at Q25 with fastp, ran MiXCR and retained productive beta chains. Records with the same CDR3 protein are collapsed into one entry carrying the most frequent genes and DNA. The sample records about 280,000 distinct CDR3 sequences, 70% to 90% of which are singletons. Around 0.12% of the sample is held by the ten biggest clonotypes. The specimen was CD8+ T cells from PBMCs. The source is a human donor with multiple sclerosis.

J is TRBJ2-4 and V is TRBV10-2; D unresolved. Germline V gene lookup returns CDR1 WSHSY and CDR2 SAAADI. With 5 bases removed from V and 5 bases from J, the gap between germline ends came to 16 bases. This CDR3 is built from 15 residues. This CDR3 is CASSNGIGRENIQYF. The DNA of the CDR3 is TGCGCCAGCAGTAATGGGATAGGTAGAGAAAACATTCAGTACTTC.

This chain uses TRBV28 with TRBJ1-1; no clear D gene. This CDR3 is built from 15 residues. CDR1 and CDR2 from the germline V gene are MDHEN and SYDVKM. The ends were cut back, 7 bases at V and 7 bases at J, with 22 bases in the middle. The CDR3 loop reads CASISLGLPSGEAFF. The DNA for the CDR3 is TGTGCCAGCATCTCACTGGGATTGCCCAGCGGTGAAGCTTTCTTT.

The chain employs TRBV30 and TRBJ2-1, with 12 bases matching TRBD2. V was pared by 5 bases and J by 5 bases, with 4 bases of the junction left unmatched. The CDR3 loop spans 14 amino acids. CDR1 and CDR2 (germline): GTSNPN, SVGIG (reference sequence). CDR3 in DNA: TGTGCCTGGCTAGCGGGAGGGCCTGACAATGAGCAGTTCTTC. It translates to CAWLAGGPDNEQFF.

The genes are TRBV27 and TRBJ2-7; 7 bases match TRBD1. J gave up 0 bases and V 5 bases, and 7 bases lay outside the gene matches. This CDR3 is 15 amino acids long. CDR1 and CDR2 from the germline V gene are MNHEY and SMNVEV (reference sequence). DNA for the CDR3: TGTGCCAGCAGTCCCTCGGCAGGGGGCTCCTACGAGCAGTACTTC. This gives the protein CASSPSAGGSYEQYF.

This chain joins TRBV7-8 and TRBJ1-1; D is perhaps TRBD1 (6 bases). V lost 0 bases to trimming and J lost 0 bases, with 11 bases between them. CDR1 is SGHVS and CDR2 is FQNEAQ in the germline V gene. This CDR3 spans 16 amino acids. CDR3 amino acids: CASSLAFDRMNTEAFF. CDR3 nucleotide sequence: TGTGCCAGCAGCTTAGCGTTCGACAGGATGAACACTGAAGCTTTCTTT.

The J gene is TRBJ2-3, the V gene TRBV4-1, with a tentative D call TRBD2 (6 bases). Germline assignment: CDR1 MGHRA and CDR2 YSYEKL. Between the trimmed V and J ends, which lost 0 bases and 6 bases, there was a span of 10 bases. This CDR3 contains 14 residues. The CDR3 protein is CASSQEEGRDTQYF. DNA of the CDR3: TGCGCCAGCAGCCAAGAGGAGGGGAGGGATACGCAGTATTTT.

This clonotype has only a few counts. The rearrangement uses TRBV12-3 or TRBV12-4 and TRBJ2-1; 13 bases fit TRBD2. The CDR3 covers 16 residues. V lost 3 bases and J lost 4; bases outside the gene matches: 3. The CDR3 protein is CASSLGLAGPYNEQFF. CDR3 in DNA: TGTGCCAGCAGTTTGGGACTAGCGGGACCTTACAATGAGCAGTTCTTC.

The V and J genes are TRBV28 and TRBJ1-5, with 9 bases matching TRBD1. Germline V CDR1 and CDR2: MDHEN, SYDVKM. V shed 7 bases and J 4 bases; nucleotides not matched to a gene: 8. The CDR3 is 15 residues long. The CDR3 region is CASTGGQGWNQPQHF. The CDR3 DNA reads TGTGCCAGCACCGGGGGACAGGGTTGGAATCAGCCCCAGCATTTT.

This chain joins TRBV13 and TRBJ2-1; D unclear. The CDR3 runs 14 residues. V was shortened by 0 bases and J by 6 bases, with 9 bases between the two germline ends. Germline V gives CDR1 PRHDT, CDR2 FYEKMQ (reference sequence). The CDR3 is CASSLGRLINEQFF. CDR3 nucleotides: TGTGCCAGCAGCTTAGGACGACTTATCAATGAGCAGTTCTTC.

V and J are TRBV5-6 and TRBJ2-5, with 12 bases lining up with TRBD2. The CDR3 extends over 16 amino acids. The germline CDR1 and CDR2 sequences are SGHDT and YYEEEE. The ends lost 0 bases at V and 7 bases at J; junction bases unmatched: 7. CDR3 protein: CASSLGLAGVGGTQYF. As DNA, the CDR3 is TGTGCCAGCAGCTTGGGACTAGCGGGAGTCGGAGGGACCCAGTACTTC.

The gene calls are TRBV10-3 and TRBJ2-7, with D possibly matching TRBD2 (5 bases). This CDR3 region has 14 residues. Trimming took 9 bases from V and 0 from J, leaving 15 bases between them. CDR1 and CDR2 (germline): ENHRY, SYGVKD. Written as DNA, the CDR3 is TGTGCCATTGCCTTAGCGAGACGCTCCTACGAGCAGTACTTC. Translation gives CAIALARRSYEQYF.

The chain carries TRBV27 and TRBJ2-1; 10 bases match TRBD1. The CDR3 has 16 amino acids. V lost 1 base to trimming and J lost 2 bases; unmatched junction nucleotides: 2. CDR1 is MNHEY and CDR2 is SMNVEV in the germline V gene (reference sequence). CDR3: CASSLLTGGPYNEQFF. The CDR3 DNA is TGTGCCAGCAGTTTATTGACAGGGGGCCCCTACAATGAGCAGTTCTTC.

The chain couples TRBV7-3 to TRBJ1-1; D remains ambiguous. V dropped 5 bases and J dropped 0 bases, with 13 bases sitting between them. CDR1 and CDR2 (germline): SGHTA, FQGTGA. The CDR3 consists of 15 residues. The CDR3 nucleotides read TGTGCCAGCAGCCCCCCCCTAGCCATGAACACTGAAGCTTTCTTT. Amino acid sequence: CASSPPLAMNTEAFF.

J is TRBJ1-1 and V is TRBV5-1; a weak D match, TRBD1 (5 bases). V lost 0 bases, J lost 0 bases, and 15 bases lay in between. Germline CDR1 SGHRS, CDR2 YFSETQ. The CDR3 spans 17 residues. This CDR3 is CASSLVPPQGMNTEAFF. The CDR3 coding sequence is TGCGCCAGCAGCTTGGTGCCTCCGCAGGGCATGAACACTGAAGCTTTCTTT.

The chain combines TRBV7-9 with TRBJ1-1; 7 bases match TRBD1. J was trimmed by 2 bases and V by 6 bases; bases with no gene match: 9. The germline gives CDR1 SEHNR, CDR2 FQNEAQ (reference sequence). This CDR3 contains 15 residues. DNA of the CDR3: TGTGCCAGCAGAGAGTTTTCAGGGGGTAACACTGAAGCTTTCTTT. Translated: CASREFSGGNTEAFF. Together with reference TRBV7-9 and TRBJ1-1, the CDR3 gives the full variable domain: DTGVSQNPRHKITKRGQNVTFRCDPISEHNRLYWYRQTLGQGPEFLTYFQNEAQLEKSRLLSDRFSAERPKGSFSTLEIQRTEQGDSAMYLCASREFSGGNTEAFFGQGTRLTVV.

CDR3 residues: CASSSVLLGLSTDTQYF. Written as DNA, the CDR3 is TGTGCCAGCAGCTCGGTTTTACTAGGCTTAAGCACAGATACGCAGTATTTT. The chain carries TRBV7-9 and TRBJ2-3, with a tentative D call TRBD2 (5 bases). The CDR3 sequence is 17 residues long. Germline V gives CDR1 SEHNR, CDR2 FQNEAQ (reference sequence). V shed 4 bases and J shed 0 bases, with 17 bases lying between them.

The CDR3 reads CASSFGGLNTDTQYF. DNA for the CDR3: TGTGCCAGCAGCTTTGGCGGTCTGAACACAGATACGCAGTATTTT. The rearrangement links TRBV7-9 to TRBJ2-3; D is unresolved. The germline V gene has CDR1 SEHNR and CDR2 FQNEAQ (reference sequence). This CDR3 is 15 amino acids long. V was clipped by 3 bases and J by 2 bases, with 12 bases between them.

V is TRBV15 and J is TRBJ2-7; D uncertain. Germline-derived CDR1 and CDR2 are LNHNV and YYDKDF (reference sequence). Between the trimmed V and J ends, which lost 3 bases and 5 bases, there was a span of 11 bases. This CDR3 is built from 13 residues. The chain's CDR3 is CATSSRTWDEQYF. Here the CDR3 DNA reads TGTGCCACCAGCAGCAGAACATGGGACGAGCAGTACTTC.

The chain combines TRBV20-1 with TRBJ2-7, with D possibly TRBD1 on 5 matching bases. This CDR3 is built from 12 residues. Trimming left V 3 bases short and J 1 base short, with 7 bases between. Germline V lookup: CDR1 DFQATT, CDR2 SNEGSKA (reference sequence). The CDR3 nucleotides read TGCAGTGCTAGGGACAAGTCCTACGAGCAGTACTTC. It yields the protein CSARDKSYEQYF.

This chain joins TRBV5-1 and TRBJ2-7; no reliable D call. The V gene's germline CDR1 is SGHRS and CDR2 YFSETQ. Trimming took 2 bases from V and 2 from J, leaving 8 bases between them. This CDR3 comprises 13 residues. In DNA, the CDR3 is TGCGCCAGCAGCTTCGGTATCCCCTACGAGCAGTACTTC. It is translated as CASSFGIPYEQYF. The variable domain in full, completed from reference TRBV5-1 and TRBJ2-7, reads KAGVTQTPRYLIKTRGQQVTLSCSPISGHRSVSWYQQTPGQGLQFLFEYFSETQRNKGNFPGRFSGRQFSNSRSEMNVSTLELGDSALYLCASSFGIPYEQYFGPGTRLTVT.